Listed below are T cell receptor beta chains from one sample, sequenced in a study of monozygotic twins with inflammatory bowel disease. TCRdb re-called the 5' RACE reads; one entry per CDR3 protein, DNA not given. The sample includes over 110,000 distinct CDR3 sequences. Sequencing was carried out using blood. The receptors here all came from a human donor with ulcerative colitis or Crohn's disease, or a healthy co-twin of an affected twin (not recorded which). Both conserved end residues are part of each CDR3.

>TRBV7-9|TRBJ2-5
CASSWGQETQYF
>TRBV5-1|TRBJ2-7
CASSLGTGSDGYEQYF
>TRBV12-3/TRBV12-4|TRBJ2-1
CASSLVAGALHNEQFF
>TRBV29-1|TRBJ2-3
CSVEGTSGGTDTQYF
>TRBV7-2|TRBJ2-7
CASSVSGAEQYF
>TRBV18|TRBJ2-1
CASSPSGGIMEQFF
>TRBV19|TRBJ2-5
CASSTRDTTFGETQYF
>TRBV12-3/TRBV12-4|TRBJ1-6
CASSPQGLNSPLHF
>TRBV5-1|TRBJ2-3
CASSSPTGTDTQYF
>TRBV5-1|TRBJ2-5
CASSLGIRETQYF